This T cell receptor beta chain was obtained from a study of cytomegalovirus exposure and HLA in healthy donors. Donors had nominal health at sampling but likely had unrecorded immune exposures. From germline, CDR1 is SEHNR and CDR2 FQNEAQ (reference sequence). This CDR3 comprises 12 residues. Worth noting for this clone: One end of the junction is discordant with germline, which a read error may explain.

PCR used 60 Vbeta primers and 13 Jbeta primers. TCRdb's table, derived via immunoSEQ multiplex PCR, lists solely in-frame clones and lacks some. The sample lists roughly 200,000 clones; about four fifths were seen once. Sequenced input: PBMCs. The chain carries TRBV7-9 and TRBJ1-2; 7 nucleotides align to TRBD1. This receptor was taken from a man in his fifties in good health and CMV-seronegative. The CDR3 DNA follows: TGTTCCAGCAGCCCCGGGACAGTATCCCTCTACTTC. Protein: CSSSPGTVSLYF.